The rows below give T cell receptor beta chains drawn from one sample of a study of blood T cell repertoires in COVID-19. TCRdb's copy holds only in-frame clones and misses some; the assay was immunoSEQ multiplex PCR. The table lists about 60,000 clones, 75% to 95% of them singletons. Sequencing input: peripheral blood. These receptor sequences come from a man aged 55 to 69 with acute or convalescent COVID-19. Both conserved end residues are part of each CDR3. The D gene is left open where the match is weak. For some rows the clone size is stated as once, few or many, or as a class when expanded; others skip it.

>TRBV7-2|TRBJ2-3|TRBD2|NA
CALGSGRVTDTQYF
TGTGCCCTCGGGAGCGGGAGGGTAACAGATACGCAGTATTTT
>TRBV6-6|TRBJ2-2|NA|NA
CASTASENTGELFF
TGTGCCAGCACGGCTAGCGAGAACACCGGGGAGCTGTTTTTT
>TRBV5-1|TRBJ1-3|TRBD1|NA
CASSSGTGGNTIYF
TGCGCCAGCAGCTCGGGGACAGGAGGAAACACCATATATTTT
>TRBV28|TRBJ1-1|TRBD1|NA
CASSGGQGNTEAFF
TGTGCCAGCAGTGGGGGACAGGGGAACACTGAAGCTTTCTTT
>TRBV3-1/TRBV3-2|TRBJ1-2|TRBD1|NA
CASSQGTTGGFNYGYTF
TGTGCCAGCAGCCAAGGGACGACAGGGGGATTCAACTATGGCTACACCTTC
>TRBV6-4|TRBJ2-3|TRBD2|NA
CASSATGAGGPEDTQYF
TGTGCCAGCAGTGCCACCGGGGCGGGAGGGCCGGAAGATACGCAGTATTTT
>TRBV7-9|TRBJ2-1|TRBD2|NA
CASSSSGLAENNEQFF
TGTGCCAGCAGCTCCTCGGGACTAGCGGAGAACAATGAGCAGTTCTTC
>TRBV7-2|TRBJ2-1|TRBD2|few
CASSFVLAGGLNEQFF
TGTGCCAGCAGCTTTGTACTAGCGGGAGGTCTAAATGAGCAGTTCTTC
>TRBV6-5|TRBJ2-7|TRBD1|NA
CASSYGAGGYEQYF
TGTGCCAGCAGTTATGGGGCAGGGGGCTACGAGCAGTACTTC
>TRBV4-3|TRBJ2-7|TRBD1|NA
CASSEKGGPYEQYF
TGCGCCAGCAGTGAGAAAGGGGGCCCCTACGAGCAGTACTTC
>TRBV29-1|TRBJ1-5|TRBD1|NA
CSARGTGANQPQHF
TGCAGCGCCCGGGGGACAGGAGCGAATCAGCCCCAGCATTTT
>TRBV19|TRBJ1-5|TRBD1|NA
CASYSGQGGNQPQHF
TGTGCCAGTTACTCGGGACAGGGGGGCAATCAGCCCCAGCATTTT
>TRBV15|TRBJ1-5|TRBD1|NA
CATSRDGQVSNQPQHF
TGTGCCACCAGCAGAGATGGACAGGTTAGCAATCAGCCCCAGCATTTT